This TCR beta chain was obtained from a study of CD8 T cells in Susac syndrome (dated by TCRdb to between 2019 and 2020). Describing the broader study: Of the Susac syndrome patients who were sequenced, roughly six had clinically active disease and roughly 8 were in clinical remission. At blood withdrawal, Susac syndrome patients were therapy-naive, treated with corticosteroids (with IVIg additionally given to some), or treated with IVIg alone. Whether CD8+ T cell activation and differentiation in Susac syndrome was antigen driven was tested using repertoire sequencing. The clonality of the CD8+ T cell repertoire was compared across 12 healthy donors, roughly 14 Susac syndrome patients and roughly 15 multiple sclerosis patients. What the work shows at the level of the full study, not this receptor alone: The TCR sequencing and HLA analysis was acknowledged to have included a relatively small number of individuals. Clonal expansion was seen in Susac syndrome CD8+ repertoires, peaking in CD8+ TEMRA cells and being greater in clinically active patients than in remitting ones. Looking at Susac-specific public clones, the researchers identified 15 to 20 in the total CD8+ repertoire and roughly five in the CD8+ TEMRA repertoire.

In regard to this clonotype: Its antigen is still unknown. Qualities for individual bases were not recorded, and no much larger clone is one base off.

For CDR1 and CDR2, the germline V gene lists SNHLY and FYNNEI. Including the terminal cysteine and phenylalanine, the CDR3 comprises 15 residues. The read is trimmed to its CDR3 DNA, 45 bases read in frame from base 1. Compared with germline, V lacks 6 bases and J lacks 0 bases; bases without a gene match: 8. RNA was extracted using the RNeasy kit, and roughly 0.45 to 1 microgram was reverse transcribed with random hexamers. The immunoSEQ multiplex PCR assay, which covers 54 Vbeta and 13 Jbeta segments, was used to amplify TCR beta CDR3 regions. To correct PCR amplification bias, a synthetic template baseline was used for both primer optimization and computational correction. The authors processed their data as follows. Reads were annotated to V, D and J genes per IMGT and analyzed with immunoSEQ Analyzer, keeping only productive sequences. Clonality was calculated as one minus the Shannon entropy normalized by log2 of the number of productive unique sequences. For each patient and control, public and private clones were evaluated within the 100 most prevalent clones. Susac-specific clones were defined as absent from healthy and MS cohorts, about 1,100 published viral clones and other ImmuneACCESS disease sequences. In-frame beta chains were kept once TCRdb had trimmed the public reads at Q25 with fastp and called clones with MiXCR. When rows share a CDR3 protein, they turn into one entry using the most common DNA and genes. It is TCRdb's table, rather than the study itself, that gives the V and J calls and clone size. Within this sample are around 150,000 distinct CDR3 sequences, with roughly 94% of them counted one time only. Approximately 0.17% of the sample lies in the top ten.

Peripheral blood CD8+ and CD4+ T cells from healthy donors, Susac syndrome patients and multiple sclerosis patients were profiled by high-throughput TCR beta sequencing. The Susac syndrome patients fulfilled recently defined diagnostic criteria for definite or probable disease. CD8+ TEMRA cells were enriched by FACS, while bulk CD8+ and CD4+ T cells were purified by magnetic negative isolation. Blood was drawn into EDTA tubes, processed within 24 hours, and PBMCs were isolated by density gradient centrifugation. PBMCs intended for TCR sequencing were cryopreserved in liquid nitrogen and thawed later in a water bath at 37 degrees C. The sorted or isolated CD4+, CD8+ and CD8+ TEMRA cells reached a purity of at least 90%.

Sequences were obtained from CD8+ T cells from PBMCs. This receptor was taken from a human donor with Susac syndrome. The chain is made from TRBV2 and TRBJ2-7; 7 bases in the junction line up with TRBD1. The CDR3 region: CASSGLGQSSYEQYF. The nucleotide sequence reads as follows: TGTGCCAGCAGCGGCTTGGGACAGAGCTCCTACGAGCAGTACTTC. This CDR3, with the reference TRBV2 and TRBJ2-7 proteins standing in past its ends, gives the full variable domain EPEVTQTPSHQVTQMGQEVILRCVPISNHLYFYWYRQILGQKVEFLVSFYNNEISEKSEIFDDQFSVERPDGSNFTLKIRSTKLEDSAMYFCASSGLGQSSYEQYFGPGTRLTVT.